This T cell receptor (beta chain) was obtained from a study of T-cell reconstitution after alpha-beta-depleted transplantation in children. This clonotype was counted many times. Between the trimmed V and J ends, which lost 1 base and 4 bases, there was a span of 10 bases. The CDR3 consists of 15 residues. Germline assignment: CDR1 SGHTA and CDR2 FQGTGA. A TCRbeta library incorporating unique molecular identifiers was prepared. Each CDR3 protein is one row after TCRdb ran MiXCR on the PCR reads. The sample has 450,000 to 500,000 distinct CDR3 sequences; approximately 12% are singletons. The specimen comprised PBMCs from the stem cell graft donor, sampled from the stem cell graft. The receptor was derived from a human donor who donated a stem cell graft to a child with combined immunodeficiency. V usage is TRBV7-3 and J usage is TRBJ1-4; TRBD1 is a possible D gene (6 bases). CDR3: CASSLKSRGNEKLFF. CDR3 in DNA: TGTGCCAGCAGCTTAAAGAGCAGGGGTAATGAAAAACTGTTTTTT.